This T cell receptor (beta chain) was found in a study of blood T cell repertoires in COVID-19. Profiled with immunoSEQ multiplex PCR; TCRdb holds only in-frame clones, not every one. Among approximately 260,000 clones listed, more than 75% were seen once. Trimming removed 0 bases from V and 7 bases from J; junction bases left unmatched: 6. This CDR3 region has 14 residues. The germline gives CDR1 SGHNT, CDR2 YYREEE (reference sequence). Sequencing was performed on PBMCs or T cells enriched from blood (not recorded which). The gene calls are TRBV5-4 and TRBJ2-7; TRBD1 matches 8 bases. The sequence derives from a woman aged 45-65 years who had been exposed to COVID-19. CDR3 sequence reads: CASSLGDRLGEQYF. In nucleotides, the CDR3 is TGTGCCAGCAGCTTGGGGGACAGGCTAGGGGAGCAGTACTTC.